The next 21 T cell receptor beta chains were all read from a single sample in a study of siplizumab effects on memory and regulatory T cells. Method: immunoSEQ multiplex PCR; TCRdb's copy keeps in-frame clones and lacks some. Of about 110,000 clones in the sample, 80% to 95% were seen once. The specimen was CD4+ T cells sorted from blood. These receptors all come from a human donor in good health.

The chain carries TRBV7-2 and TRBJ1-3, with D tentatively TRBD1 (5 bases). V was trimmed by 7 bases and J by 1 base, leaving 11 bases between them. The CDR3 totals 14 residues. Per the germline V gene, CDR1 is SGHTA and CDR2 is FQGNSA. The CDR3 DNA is TGTGCCAGCACCACGGGACCTTCTGGAAACACCATATATTTT. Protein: CASTTGPSGNTIYF.

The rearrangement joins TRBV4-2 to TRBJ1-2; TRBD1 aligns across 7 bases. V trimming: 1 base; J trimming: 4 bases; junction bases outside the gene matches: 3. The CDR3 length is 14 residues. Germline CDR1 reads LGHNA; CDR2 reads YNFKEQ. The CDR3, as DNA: TGTGCCAGCAGCCAAGCAGGGGGTGGCTATGGCTACACCTTC. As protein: CASSQAGGGYGYTF.

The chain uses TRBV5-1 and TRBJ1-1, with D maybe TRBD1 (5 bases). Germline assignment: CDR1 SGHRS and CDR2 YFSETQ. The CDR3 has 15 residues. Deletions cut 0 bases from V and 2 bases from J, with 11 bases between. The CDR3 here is CASSLVAGANTEAFF. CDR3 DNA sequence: TGCGCCAGCAGCTTGGTAGCCGGGGCAAACACTGAAGCTTTCTTT.

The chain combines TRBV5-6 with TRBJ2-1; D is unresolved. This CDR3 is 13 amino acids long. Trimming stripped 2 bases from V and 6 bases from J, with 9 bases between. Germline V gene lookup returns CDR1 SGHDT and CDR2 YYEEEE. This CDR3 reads CASSFPPSNEQFF. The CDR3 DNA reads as TGTGCCAGCAGCTTCCCACCCAGCAATGAGCAGTTCTTC.

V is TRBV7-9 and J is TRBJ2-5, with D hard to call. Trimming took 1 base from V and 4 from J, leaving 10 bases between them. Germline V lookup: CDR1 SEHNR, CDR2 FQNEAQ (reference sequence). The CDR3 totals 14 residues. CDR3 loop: CASSLEGVGETQYF. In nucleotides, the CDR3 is TGTGCCAGCAGCTTAGAGGGCGTGGGAGAGACCCAGTACTTC. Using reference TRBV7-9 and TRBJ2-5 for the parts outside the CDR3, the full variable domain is DTGVSQNPRHKITKRGQNVTFRCDPISEHNRLYWYRQTLGQGPEFLTYFQNEAQLEKSRLLSDRFSAERPKGSFSTLEIQRTEQGDSAMYLCASSLEGVGETQYFGPGTRLLVL.

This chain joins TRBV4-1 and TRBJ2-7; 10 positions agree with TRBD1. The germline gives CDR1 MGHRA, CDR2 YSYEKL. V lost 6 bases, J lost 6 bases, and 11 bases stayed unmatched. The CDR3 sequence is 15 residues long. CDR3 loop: CASRQRQGAGPEQYF. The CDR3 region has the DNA TGCGCCAGCAGACAACGACAGGGGGCCGGCCCCGAGCAGTACTTC.

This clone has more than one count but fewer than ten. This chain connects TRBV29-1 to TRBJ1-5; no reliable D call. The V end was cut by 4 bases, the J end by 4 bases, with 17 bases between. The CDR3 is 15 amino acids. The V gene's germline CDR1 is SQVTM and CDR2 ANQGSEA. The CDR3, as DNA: TGCAGCGTTGGGGATGGACTCCTTGGGAATCAGCCCCAGCATTTT. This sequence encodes CSVGDGLLGNQPQHF.

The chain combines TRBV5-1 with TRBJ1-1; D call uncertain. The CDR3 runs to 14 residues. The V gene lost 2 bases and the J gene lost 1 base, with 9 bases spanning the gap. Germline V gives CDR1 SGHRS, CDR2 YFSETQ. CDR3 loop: CASSLLGQNTEAFF. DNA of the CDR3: TGCGCCAGCAGCTTATTAGGGCAGAACACTGAAGCTTTCTTT.

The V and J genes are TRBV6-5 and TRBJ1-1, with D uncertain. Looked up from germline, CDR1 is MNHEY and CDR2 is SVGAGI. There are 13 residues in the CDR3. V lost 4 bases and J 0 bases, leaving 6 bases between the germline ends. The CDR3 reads CASSLSLNTEAFF. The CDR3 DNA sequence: TGTGCCAGCAGTTTATCCCTGAACACTGAAGCTTTCTTT.

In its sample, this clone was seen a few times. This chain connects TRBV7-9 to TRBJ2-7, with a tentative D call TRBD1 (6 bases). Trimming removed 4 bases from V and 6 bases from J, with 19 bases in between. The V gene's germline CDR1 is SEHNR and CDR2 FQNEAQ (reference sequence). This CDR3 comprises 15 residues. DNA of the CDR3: TGTGCCAGCAGCTCGCAAGTACAAACAGGGTTCGAGCAGTACTTC. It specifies CASSSQVQTGFEQYF.

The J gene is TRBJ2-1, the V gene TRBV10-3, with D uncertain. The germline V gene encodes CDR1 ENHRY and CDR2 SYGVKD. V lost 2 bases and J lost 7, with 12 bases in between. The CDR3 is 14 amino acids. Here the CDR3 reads CAISEESWSNEQFF. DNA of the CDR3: TGTGCCATCAGTGAGGAGTCCTGGTCTAATGAGCAGTTCTTC.

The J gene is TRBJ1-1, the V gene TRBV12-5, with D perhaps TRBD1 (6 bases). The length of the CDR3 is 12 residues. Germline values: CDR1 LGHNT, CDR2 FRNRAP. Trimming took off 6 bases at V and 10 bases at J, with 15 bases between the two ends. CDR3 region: CASGVADRGAFF. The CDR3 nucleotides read TGTGCTAGTGGCGTTGCGGACAGAGGAGCTTTCTTT.

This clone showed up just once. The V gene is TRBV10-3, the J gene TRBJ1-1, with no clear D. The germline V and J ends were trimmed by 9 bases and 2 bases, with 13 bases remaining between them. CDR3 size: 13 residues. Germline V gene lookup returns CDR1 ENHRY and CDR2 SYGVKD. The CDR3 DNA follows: TGTGCCATTCGTGACGGATACAACACTGAAGCTTTCTTT. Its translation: CAIRDGYNTEAFF.

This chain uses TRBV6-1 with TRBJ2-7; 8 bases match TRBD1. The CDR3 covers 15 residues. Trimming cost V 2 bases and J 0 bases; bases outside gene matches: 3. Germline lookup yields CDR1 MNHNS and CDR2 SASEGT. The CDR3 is CASSEQGQGSYEQYF. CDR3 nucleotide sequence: TGTGCCAGCAGTGAACAAGGACAGGGCTCCTACGAGCAGTACTTC.

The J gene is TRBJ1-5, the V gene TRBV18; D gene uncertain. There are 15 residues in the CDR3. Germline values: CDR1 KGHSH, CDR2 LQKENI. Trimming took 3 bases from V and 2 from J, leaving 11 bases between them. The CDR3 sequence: CASSPSGGGNQPQHF. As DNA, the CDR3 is TGTGCCAGCTCACCTTCTGGTGGTGGCAATCAGCCCCAGCATTTT.

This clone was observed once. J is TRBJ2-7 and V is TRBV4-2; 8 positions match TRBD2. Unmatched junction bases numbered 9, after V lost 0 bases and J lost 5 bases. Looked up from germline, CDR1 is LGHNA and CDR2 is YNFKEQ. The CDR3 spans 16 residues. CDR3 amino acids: CASSQEWGLEFHEQYF. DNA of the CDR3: TGTGCCAGCAGCCAAGAGTGGGGACTAGAGTTCCACGAGCAGTACTTC.

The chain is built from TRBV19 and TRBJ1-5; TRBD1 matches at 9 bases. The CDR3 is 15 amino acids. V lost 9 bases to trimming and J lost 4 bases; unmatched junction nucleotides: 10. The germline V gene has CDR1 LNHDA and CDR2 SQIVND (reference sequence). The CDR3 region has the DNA TGTGCCAGCCATATACAGGGGGCCGGGAATCAGCCCCAGCATTTT. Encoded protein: CASHIQGAGNQPQHF.

The CDR3 DNA follows: TGTGCTAGTGGTTTGGTAGTCACAGGGGAACTAGCCAAAAACATTCAGTACTTC. This translates into CASGLVVTGELAKNIQYF. The chain couples TRBV12-5 to TRBJ2-4, with TRBD1 matching 7 bases. This CDR3 is built from 18 residues. V was clipped by 0 bases and J by 0 bases; unmatched bases: 8. Germline V gene data show CDR1 as LGHNT and CDR2 as FRNRAP.

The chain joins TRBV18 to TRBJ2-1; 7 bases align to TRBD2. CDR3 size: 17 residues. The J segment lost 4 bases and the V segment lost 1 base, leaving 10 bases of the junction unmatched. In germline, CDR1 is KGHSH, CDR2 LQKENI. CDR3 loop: CASSPRFAGTIYNEQFF. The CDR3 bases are TGTGCCAGCTCACCACGCTTCGCCGGGACTATTTACAATGAGCAGTTCTTC.

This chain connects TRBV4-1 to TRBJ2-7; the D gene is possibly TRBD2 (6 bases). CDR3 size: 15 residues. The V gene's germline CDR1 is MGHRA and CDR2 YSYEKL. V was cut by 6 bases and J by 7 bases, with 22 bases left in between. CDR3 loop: CASSQQSGGDREQYF. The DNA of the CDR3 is TGCGCCAGCAGTCAACAGTCTGGAGGGGATAGGGAGCAGTACTTC.

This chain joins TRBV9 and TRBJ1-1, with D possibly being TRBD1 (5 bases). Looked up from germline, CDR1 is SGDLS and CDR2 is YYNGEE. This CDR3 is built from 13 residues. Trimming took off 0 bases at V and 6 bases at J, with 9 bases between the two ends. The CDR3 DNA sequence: TGTGCCAGCAGCGTAGCTGGGGCCCCTGAAGCTTTCTTT. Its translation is CASSVAGAPEAFF.